This T cell receptor beta chain was recovered during a study of T cells in Graves' hyperthyroidism and ophthalmopathy (dated by TCRdb to about 2019). With respect to the entire study: Peripheral blood samples were taken at initial diagnosis, before any treatment was given. To identify TCR V-J signatures that set the groups apart, the researchers used a discovery cohort of more than 95 patients, made up of 43 with Graves' ophthalmopathy and 57 with stable Graves' hyperthyroidism. For training and testing, the 100 or so patients in the discovery cohort were randomly divided in a 7:3 ratio. Following sampling, methimazole starting at 30 mg daily was given to hyperthyroidism patients, and high-dose intravenous methylprednisolone was given to ophthalmopathy patients. The study also compared thyroid tissue and blood T-cell repertoires from more than five Graves' hyperthyroidism patients. According to the paper, TCR Vbeta CDR3 sequencing was carried out on roughly 130 peripheral blood samples, which came from approximately 41 ophthalmopathy, about 75 hyperthyroidism and some 17 progressor patients. An independent validation cohort of around 19 hyperthyroidism patients and 17 patients who later progressed to ophthalmopathy tested prospective prediction of ophthalmopathy.

Hyperthyroidism patients were aged 18 to 65 years and newly diagnosed, with disease duration of less than 2 months. Exclusion was applied to patients with uncontrolled infections, other autoimmune diseases, pregnancy or lactation. Diagnoses were based on clinical symptoms, serum thyroxine and TRAb, thyroid ultrasound and orbital computed tomography. Blood from progressor patients was collected at the time of first diagnosis with hyperthyroidism, before any ophthalmopathy symptoms had appeared. Ficoll-Paque density gradient centrifugation was used to isolate PBMCs from 8.5 to 10 ml of fresh peripheral blood. Patients classed as progressors first received a Graves' hyperthyroidism diagnosis and then went on to develop ophthalmopathy during follow-up. Total RNA was extracted with Trizol reagent, and quality was checked on an Agilent 2100 Bioanalyzer. V and J are truncated by 4 bases and 2 bases respectively, leaving an intervening sequence of 8 bases. From its cysteine to its phenylalanine, the CDR3 spans 13 amino acids. The CDR3 DNA has 39 bases and is translated from base 1. CDR1 and CDR2 are drawn from the germline V gene (reference sequence): MNHEY, SMNVEV.

What the research found in general, with its limitations: No statistical method was used to set the sample size in advance, and investigators knew the group allocation. In validation, the model predicted progression to ophthalmopathy a median of about 5.9 months before onset, with about 71% sensitivity and roughly 79% specificity. In cross-validation, a model built on a 13 V-J signature told ophthalmopathy apart from stable hyperthyroidism with roughly 87% sensitivity and approximately 81% specificity, and in testing the same model reached 80%/75%. Most expanded thyroid clonotypes (frequency above 0.001) were also detected in blood, a finding suggesting that blood repertoires may reflect thyroid immune responses.

TCR beta CDR3 regions were amplified from RNA transcripts. A first-round RT-PCR of the TCR CDR3 used the HTBI primer set with the Qiagen OneStep RT-PCR kit. Libraries were constructed in a second round of multiplex PCR, after which size selection and purification were performed. Paired-end sequencing of the libraries was performed with 100 bp reads on an Illumina HiSeq2000. In the authors' own workflow: SOAPnuke was used to process the raw data, with reads discarded if the reads contained adapters or uncalled bases, had a mean Phred below 15, or lacked an exact constant-primer or identifier match. COPE v1.2.5 was used to merge high-quality paired reads, and clonotypes were defined as unique nucleotide sequences. MiTCR v1.1 was used to align clonotypes to the IMGT TRBV, TRBD and TRBJ reference segments. The analysis was restricted to V-J combinations with a frequency above 0.0001, which together covered around 99% of the repertoires. The TCS score was defined as F50 (clonal expansion) divided by E x V (chaos), with BLOSUM62-based TCRdist calculated between CDR3 peptides within each V-J. Welch's t-statistics and random forest reduced 514 V-J features to roughly 13, which were used in a naive Bayes classifier (R e1071). TCRdb redid the processing of the public reads, applying fastp at Q25 and MiXCR, and retained in-frame beta chains. Here each entry gathers all rows of one CDR3 protein and keeps the most common genes and DNA. The V and J calls here are based on TCRdb, not the publication. In this sample the table shows approximately 400,000 distinct CDR3 sequences, about a sixth of which occur a single time. Clones ranked in the top ten supply 28% of the sample.

This clonotype was counted at least ten times. Its antigen is currently not known. Per-base qualities were not stored, and no clone one base away is much larger. The rearrangement joined TRBV27 to TRBJ1-1; the best D guess is TRBD1, with 5 bases matching. This receptor was obtained from a woman in her late teens or twenties with Graves' hyperthyroidism that later progressed to Graves' ophthalmopathy. What was sequenced was blood. The CDR3 region: CASSYGGNTEAFF. The nucleotide sequence is given as TGTGCCAGCAGTTATGGGGGAAACACTGAAGCTTTCTTT.